The entry below describes one T cell receptor beta chain. Its target antigen remains unknown. Per-base quality was not reported, and no clone a single base away is much larger than it. The donors were healthy, HIV-negative adults who had no recently reported acute infections or vaccinations. Every donor was a Caucasian adult living in Nashville, Tennessee, USA. CD4+ T cells were enriched by magnetic negative selection, after which naive cells were positively selected on CD45RA and the negative fraction was taken as the memory subset. Blood was obtained by leukapheresis, after which PBMCs were separated by Ficoll-Histopaque density gradient centrifugation and cryopreserved in liquid nitrogen vapor phase. Analytical flow cytometry was used to check the purity and quantity of each magnetically sorted T cell population. Genomic DNA was isolated from each sorted fraction and quantified by UV absorbance on a Nanodrop 2000c.

TCR CDR3 regions were amplified from genomic DNA by multiplex PCR using the deep immunoSEQ assay. Extracted genomic DNA from each cell subset was distributed evenly across all wells of several immunoSEQ 96-well plates, and each plate was treated as a replicate. For sorted subsets, roughly 190 ng of genomic DNA, equivalent to around 29,000 T cell genomes, went into each replicate PCR. The purified libraries were quantified using a Qubit 3.0 fluorometer, sized with a Bioanalyzer 2100, and then quantified again using the KAPA Library Quantification kit. Every immunoSEQ 96-well plate was sequenced on a separate single-read 150-cycle Illumina NextSeq 550 flow cell. The source study handled its data this way. Because only junctional sequences without quality scores were contained in the immunoSEQ output, filtering matching that applied to full-length reads could not be performed. Sequences were annotated with PyIR, a Python wrapper for IgBLAST v1.9, and V/J genes and CDR3 were assigned using IMGT germline references. Reads with weak V/J assignments (E-value above 1e-6), missing CDR3, stop codons, out-of-frame junctions, or ambiguous translated residues were removed. A V3J clonotype was defined by an identical inferred V gene, J gene, and CDR3 amino acid sequence. The percentage overlap between two repertoires was calculated by dividing the number of shared unique clonotypes by the size of the smaller repertoire. Three approaches were used to assess repertoire richness: RTK rarefaction, the Chao1 estimator, and Recon v2.1 estimates of unobserved clonotypes. Generation probabilities were computed with OLGA for all TCRbeta clonotypes obtained by the gDNA method from a few donors. What TCRdb holds here is the immuneACCESS table cut down to in-frame rearrangements. Part of the clones is not present; checked against another copy, under half of the missing clones reflect an unresolved V gene, and the others are unexplained. V and J calls and clone size come straight from that table; D and trimming were deduced from the DNA. The table for this sample lists about 1 million clones; around four fifths of them were counted only once. Less than 1.5% of the sample is taken by the ten largest.

The CDR3, cysteine through phenylalanine, is 13 amino acids long. CDR3 DNA is the only sequence kept; it has 39 bases, read in frame from the first base. V lost 6 bases and J lost 5 bases, and the count of bases not matched to a germline gene is 2. According to the germline V gene, CDR1 reads MRHNA and CDR2 reads SNTAGT. This entry is derived from a study of shared clonotypes between healthy human individuals (dated by TCRdb to about 2020). Notes on the research overall: The cohort included a few men and a couple of women between 18 and 49 years of age. To estimate repertoire size and how much clonotype sharing occurs between individuals, the study deeply sequenced the blood TCR repertoires of several healthy adults. For each donor, CD4 naive and CD4 memory were each given three plates, CD8 naive was given two plates, and CD8 memory was given one plate. To increase sequencing depth and limit assay-specific biases, different laboratories used diverse techniques to prepare libraries and sequence TCR repertoires. Between about 0.9 and 8.9 billion PBMCs per donor were obtained by leukapheresis.

Results and caveats for the whole study, not just this receptor: Rarefaction of sorted-subset datasets indicated incomplete sequencing despite the large sequencing depth. Pairwise subsampling indicated that sequencing depth was expected to affect the degree of clonotype sharing among donors. Sampling was restricted to blood, and TCR repertoires in tissue are likely to differ from TCR repertoires in blood. Estimated clonotype richness was generally larger for naive than for memory subsets. Because the study included a small number of donors, the genetic and exposure-history diversity represented was limited. About 5% of naive CD4, 3.5% of naive CD8, about 2.5% of memory CD4, and less than 0.45% of memory CD8 clonotypes were shared across four donors. Higher generation probabilities were observed for clonotypes shared by all four sorted-subset donors than for non-shared clonotypes.

The sequenced material came from memory CD4+ T cells sorted from blood. What the cell subset or site label conveys for this sample: CD45RA-negative fraction. The receptor was isolated from a man between 18 and 35 years old in good health. The chain is assembled from TRBV6-4 and TRBJ2-2; 8 central nucleotides agree with TRBD1. The CDR3 protein is CASRTGETGELFF. The nucleotide sequence is TGTGCCAGCAGGACAGGGGAAACCGGGGAGCTGTTTTTT.